This T cell receptor (beta chain) was profiled in a study of tumor-infiltrating lymphocytes in localized non-small cell lung cancer. Study background: Some samples were collected after neoadjuvant chemotherapy; smokers, never-smokers and several histologies were included. From each patient, both tumor and uninvolved lung, non-adjacent to tumor, were sampled.

Regarding the study as a whole: TCRbeta sequencing showed higher T cell infiltration in tumors than uninvolved lung.

The CDR3 extends over 13 amino acids. Trimming shortened V by 2 bases and J by 5 bases, and 7 bases separated the two germline ends. Germline V gene sequence: CDR1 SGHTA, CDR2 FQGNSA. In regard to this clone: Its antigen is unknown.

Data came from immunoSEQ multiplex PCR; TCRdb stores just in-frame clones and leaves some out. The sample records fewer than 8,500 clones, around two thirds being singletons. This rearrangement joins TRBV7-2 to TRBJ1-5; D gene uncertain. The sample was uninvolved lung tissue not adjacent to the tumor. The clonotype comes from a human donor with non-small cell lung cancer. CDR3 in DNA: TGTGCCAGCAGCTTATCGCCAGATCAGCCCCAGCATTTT. It codes for CASSLSPDQPQHF.